Sequencing of this T cell receptor beta chain was carried out in a study of immune evolution from preneoplasia to lung adenocarcinoma. Profiling relied on immunoSEQ multiplex PCR, and the TCRdb table lists in-frame clones only, not all of them. The table lists 9,000 to 10,000 clones, about 81% of them singletons, with just under 3% in the top ten. V gave up 1 base and J gave up 6 bases; unmatched junction bases: 6. This CDR3 is built from 15 residues. Germline V gene lookup returns CDR1 SGHRS and CDR2 YFSETQ. Resections took place in Japan or China from the mid-2010s to the late 2010s. The J gene is TRBJ1-4, the V gene TRBV5-1; TRBD1 matches 7 bases. Sequencing was done on a sample of FFPE lung adenocarcinoma in situ tissue. The sequence was obtained from a person aged 65 to 85 with lung adenocarcinoma. The CDR3 loop reads CASSLRGGVDEKLFF. The CDR3 DNA reads as TGCGCCAGCAGCTTGCGAGGGGGCGTCGATGAAAAACTGTTTTTT.